A selection of T cell receptor beta chains follows, all from one sample in a study of T cells expressing NK-cell markers. No DNA is given; TCRdb re-called the 5' RACE reads and lists each CDR3 protein once. In total, the table holds roughly 150,000 distinct CDR3 sequences. What was sequenced was blood T cells: a sorted CD56 or NKG2C T cell subset, CD4+ or CD8+ T cells, or bulk PBMC T cells (not recorded which). All receptors come from a woman aged 18 to 75 in good health. The CDR3 runs from the conserved cysteine through the conserved F or W.

CDR3: CASYREGTEAFF
V: TRBV6-1
J: TRBJ1-1

CDR3: CATSREQGLGEQFF
V: TRBV15
J: TRBJ2-1

CDR3: CASSLVAPEGGFEKLFF
V: TRBV11-2
J: TRBJ1-4

CDR3: CASSFRASNTGELFF
V: TRBV12-3/TRBV12-4
J: TRBJ2-2

CDR3: CASSLGGLAGYNEQFF
V: TRBV7-7
J: TRBJ2-1

CDR3: CASTPSPSGQDTQYF
V: TRBV2
J: TRBJ2-3

CDR3: CATQDRGGNEQFF
V: TRBV12-3/TRBV12-4
J: TRBJ2-1

CDR3: CASRTGVPYEQYF
V: TRBV6-1
J: TRBJ2-7

CDR3: CASSGQKSNTEAFF
V: TRBV5-1
J: TRBJ1-1

CDR3: CASSSFGGTEAFF
V: TRBV12-3/TRBV12-4
J: TRBJ1-1

CDR3: CASSPRTAHSGANVLTF
V: TRBV6-1
J: TRBJ2-6

CDR3: CSATLYGDSGANVLTF
V: TRBV29-1
J: TRBJ2-6

CDR3: CASRASQGAREQYF
V: TRBV2
J: TRBJ2-7

CDR3: CASSQLTGGFRAFF
V: TRBV19
J: TRBJ1-1

CDR3: CASSFAQGGYGYTF
V: TRBV12-3/TRBV12-4
J: TRBJ1-2

CDR3: CATSSGQGNTGELFF
V: TRBV15
J: TRBJ2-2

CDR3: CASSLTTARNSGANVLTF
V: TRBV5-1
J: TRBJ2-6

CDR3: CSVTQQGAYGYTF
V: TRBV29-1
J: TRBJ1-2

CDR3: CSTKGADNSPLHF
V: TRBV20-1
J: TRBJ1-6

CDR3: CASSLEGQSYEQYF
V: TRBV7-8
J: TRBJ2-7

CDR3: CASSRLAATYEQYF
V: TRBV7-9
J: TRBJ2-7

CDR3: CASSDGLPPEQYF
V: TRBV6-1
J: TRBJ2-7